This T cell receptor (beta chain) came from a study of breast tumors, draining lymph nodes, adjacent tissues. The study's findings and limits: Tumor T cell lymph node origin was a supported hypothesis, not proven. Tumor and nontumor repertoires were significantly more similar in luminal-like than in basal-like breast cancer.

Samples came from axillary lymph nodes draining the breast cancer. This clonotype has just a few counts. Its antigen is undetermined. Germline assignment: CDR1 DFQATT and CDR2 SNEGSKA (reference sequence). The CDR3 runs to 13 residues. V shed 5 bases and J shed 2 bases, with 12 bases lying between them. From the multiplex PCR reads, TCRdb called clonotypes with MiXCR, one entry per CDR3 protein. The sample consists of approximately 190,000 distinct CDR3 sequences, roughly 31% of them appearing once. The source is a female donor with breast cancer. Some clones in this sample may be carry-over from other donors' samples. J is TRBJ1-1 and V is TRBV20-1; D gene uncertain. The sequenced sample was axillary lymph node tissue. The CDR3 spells CSAGSLGNTEAFF. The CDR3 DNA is TGCAGTGCTGGGAGTTTAGGTAACACTGAAGCTTTCTTT.